The 29 T cell receptor beta chains given below trace back to one sample, sequenced in a study of vaccination effects on CD4 cells after COVID-19. Profiled with immunoSEQ multiplex PCR; TCRdb holds only in-frame clones, not every one. The table shows some 50,000 clones, with roughly four fifths occurring only once. These receptors are not linked to any known antigen. Between days 10 and 11 of culture, CD4+ T cells were separated out. The sequencing here drew on CD4+ T cells from PBMCs cultured without peptide, taken before COVID-19 vaccination. Source of these receptors: a human donor who had a prior SARS-CoV-2 infection.

The chain uses TRBV7-8 and TRBJ2-1, with 8 bases aligning to TRBD1. Germline V gene data show CDR1 as SGHVS and CDR2 as FQNEAQ. Germline trimming cut 5 bases from V and 4 bases from J; bases unmatched to any gene: 7. CDR3 length equals 15 residues. DNA for the CDR3: TGTGCCAGCAGCCTAACAGGGGGAGGTTACAATGAGCAGTTCTTC. Encoded protein: CASSLTGGGYNEQFF.

CDR3 sequence reads: CASNRRQGTDEQYF. The CDR3 DNA reads TGTGCCAGCAACCGGAGACAGGGCACGGACGAGCAGTACTTC. V is TRBV2 and J is TRBJ2-7; 7 bases are shared with TRBD1. V lost 7 bases and J lost 5; bases outside the gene matches: 11. The germline V gene encodes CDR1 SNHLY and CDR2 FYNNEI. This CDR3 region has 14 residues. The variable domain in full, with the rest retrieved from reference TRBV2 and TRBJ2-7, is EPEVTQTPSHQVTQMGQEVILRCVPISNHLYFYWYRQILGQKVEFLVSFYNNEISEKSEIFDDQFSVERPDGSNFTLKIRSTKLEDSAMYFCASNRRQGTDEQYFGPGTRLTVT.

The chain is built from TRBV11-2 and TRBJ2-1, with 7 positions matching TRBD2. Germline V gene data show CDR1 as SGHAT and CDR2 as FQNNGV. The V and J ends lost 4 bases and 1 base, in that order; junction bases with no gene match: 1. The CDR3 totals 14 residues. The CDR3 bases are TGTGCCAGCAGCTGGGGGGGATCCTACAATGAGCAGTTCTTC. Translation: CASSWGGSYNEQFF.

The chain employs TRBV20-1 and TRBJ2-5; D is ambiguous. The V and J ends lost 8 bases and 4 bases respectively, with 11 bases between them. The CDR3 consists of 11 residues. The germline V gene encodes CDR1 DFQATT and CDR2 SNEGSKA (reference sequence). This CDR3 reads CSRLRSETQYF. For the CDR3, the DNA is TGCAGTCGCCTACGATCAGAGACCCAGTACTTC.

The gene calls are TRBV15 and TRBJ2-4, with a possible D match to TRBD1 (6 bases). Germline CDR1 LNHNV, CDR2 YYDKDF (reference sequence). Trimming took off 0 bases at V and 0 bases at J, with 21 bases between the two ends. This CDR3 contains 20 residues. As DNA, the CDR3 is TGTGCCACCAGCAGAGATCTCTGGGCAGGGGCCAGTGCAGCCAAAAACATTCAGTACTTC. It translates to CATSRDLWAGASAAKNIQYF.

The chain joins TRBV11-2 to TRBJ1-2; D perhaps matches TRBD1 (5 bases). The length of the CDR3 is 13 residues. Germline V lookup: CDR1 SGHAT, CDR2 FQNNGV. The V and J ends lost 10 bases and 7 bases respectively, with 19 bases between them. The CDR3 coding sequence is TGTGCCAAGCTAGGGGAAGGTTTCGGTGGCTACACCTTC. Amino acid sequence: CAKLGEGFGGYTF. Filled out from reference TRBV11-2 and TRBJ1-2, the complete variable domain reads EAGVAQSPRYKIIEKRQSVAFWCNPISGHATLYWYQQILGQGPKLLIQFQNNGVVDDSQLPKDRFSAERLKGVDSTLKIQPAKLEDSAVYLCAKLGEGFGGYTFGSGTRLTVV.

This chain links TRBV4-1 with TRBJ2-3; possibly TRBD2 for D (6 bases). Germline-derived CDR1 and CDR2 are MGHRA and YSYEKL. V was clipped by 0 bases and J by 1 base, with 8 bases between them. The CDR3 length is 15 residues. The CDR3 DNA reads TGCGCCAGCAGCCAAGACGGCGGGGGCACAGATACGCAGTATTTT. This sequence encodes CASSQDGGGTDTQYF.

The chain recombines TRBV4-3 with TRBJ2-3; no firm D call. Per the germline V gene, CDR1 is LGHNA and CDR2 is YSLEER. V lost 0 bases and J lost 0, with 7 bases in between. The CDR3 has 15 amino acids. CDR3 DNA sequence: TGCGCCAGCAGCCAAGACTTAACTAGCACAGATACGCAGTATTTT. It codes for CASSQDLTSTDTQYF.

V usage is TRBV5-1 and J usage is TRBJ1-4; D not resolved. In germline, CDR1 is SGHRS, CDR2 YFSETQ. Trimming removed 0 bases at V and 0 bases at J, with 9 bases between. This CDR3 has 16 residues. CDR3 sequence (DNA): TGCGCCAGCAGCTTGGTTTCCGGATCAACTAATGAAAAACTGTTTTTT. It codes for CASSLVSGSTNEKLFF. Full variable domain (outside the CDR3, taken from reference TRBV5-1 and TRBJ1-4): KAGVTQTPRYLIKTRGQQVTLSCSPISGHRSVSWYQQTPGQGLQFLFEYFSETQRNKGNFPGRFSGRQFSNSRSEMNVSTLELGDSALYLCASSLVSGSTNEKLFFGSGTQLSVL.

The chain links TRBV7-9 to TRBJ1-3, with D perhaps matching TRBD1 (5 bases). Trimming removed 5 bases at V and 4 bases at J, with 15 bases between. This CDR3 is built from 15 residues. Germline lookup yields CDR1 SEHNR and CDR2 FQNEAQ (reference sequence). The DNA for the CDR3 is TGTGCCAGCAGCCTAACCGGGACGGCAGGAAACACCATATATTTT. Amino acid sequence: CASSLTGTAGNTIYF. Drawing the rest from reference TRBV7-9 and TRBJ1-3, the complete variable domain is DTGVSQNPRHKITKRGQNVTFRCDPISEHNRLYWYRQTLGQGPEFLTYFQNEAQLEKSRLLSDRFSAERPKGSFSTLEIQRTEQGDSAMYLCASSLTGTAGNTIYFGEGSWLTVV.

The chain carries TRBV7-9 and TRBJ2-7, with 9 bases identical to TRBD2. The germline CDR1 and CDR2 sequences are SEHNR and FQNEAQ (reference sequence). The CDR3 runs to 15 residues. V lost 3 bases, J lost 3 bases, and 6 bases stayed unmatched. The CDR3 region is CASSFGGGALYEQYF. DNA of the CDR3: TGTGCCAGCAGCTTTGGCGGGGGGGCCCTCTACGAGCAGTACTTC.

The CDR3 region has the DNA TGCGCCAGCAGCCAAGAGGTGGTGGGAGGGACCTACGAGCAGTACTTC. It is translated as CASSQEVVGGTYEQYF. The chain recombines TRBV4-3 with TRBJ2-7; 7 bases are shared with TRBD2. V trimming: 0 bases; J trimming: 2 bases; junction bases outside the gene matches: 7. There are 16 residues in the CDR3. In germline, CDR1 is LGHNA, CDR2 YSLEER.

The chain couples TRBV15 to TRBJ2-1; 14 bases align to TRBD2. CDR3 length equals 16 residues. Germline CDR1 reads LNHNV; CDR2 reads YYDKDF (reference sequence). J was trimmed by 3 bases and V by 3 bases; bases with no gene match: 1. As DNA, the CDR3 is TGTGCCACCAGCAGCGGGACTAGCGGGAGCTACAATGAGCAGTTCTTC. Its protein product is CATSSGTSGSYNEQFF.

This clone was picked up a small number of times. V is TRBV6-4 and J is TRBJ2-1; 8 nucleotides agree with TRBD1. Germline V gene lookup returns CDR1 MRHNA and CDR2 SNTAGT. This CDR3 has 14 residues. V trimming: 3 bases; J trimming: 6 bases; junction bases outside the gene matches: 4. CDR3 amino acids: CASSEQGAANEQFF. CDR3 DNA: TGTGCCAGCAGTGAGCAGGGGGCGGCCAATGAGCAGTTCTTC.

In this sample, this clone is medium-sized. The chain recombines TRBV12-5 with TRBJ2-1; TRBD2 agrees at 14 bases. There are 17 residues in the CDR3. The J segment lost 2 bases and the V segment lost 4 bases, leaving 4 bases of the junction unmatched. Germline CDR1 reads LGHNT; CDR2 reads FRNRAP. The CDR3 sequence: CASGSGLAGVAYNEQFF. The CDR3 DNA reads TGTGCTAGTGGTTCGGGACTAGCGGGAGTGGCCTACAATGAGCAGTTCTTC.

V usage is TRBV10-3 and J usage is TRBJ1-2; 9 bases are a match to TRBD1. CDR1 ENHRY and CDR2 SYGVKD come from the germline V gene. The J segment lost 4 bases and the V segment lost 2 bases, leaving 14 bases of the junction unmatched. The length of the CDR3 is 18 residues. Written as DNA, the CDR3 is TGTGCCATCAGTGAGAACCGACGGGACAGGGCATATACCTATGGCTACACCTTC. Translation: CAISENRRDRAYTYGYTF.

This rearrangement joins TRBV29-1 to TRBJ2-3; 9 bases align to TRBD1. J lost 0 bases, V lost 7 bases, and 2 bases had no gene match. The CDR3 extends over 13 amino acids. Looked up from germline, CDR1 is SQVTM and CDR2 is ANQGSEA. The CDR3 coding sequence is TGCAGCGGTGGACAGGGGAGCACAGATACGCAGTATTTT. It translates to CSGGQGSTDTQYF.

This clone was seen only a few times. V is TRBV9 and J is TRBJ1-3, with D uncertain. Germline-derived CDR1 and CDR2 are SGDLS and YYNGEE. The V gene lost 3 bases and the J gene lost 4 bases, with 5 bases spanning the gap. This CDR3 has 12 amino acids. CDR3 coding DNA: TGTGCCAGCAGCGGACCGGGAAACACCATATATTTT. It translates to CASSGPGNTIYF.

The chain employs TRBV15 and TRBJ2-3; D is undetermined. Trimming shortened V by 0 bases and J by 0 bases, and 13 bases separated the two germline ends. The CDR3 has 17 residues. Germline V CDR1 and CDR2: LNHNV, YYDKDF (reference sequence). CDR3 sequence reads: CATSRDPPFTSTDTQYF. CDR3 nucleotides: TGTGCCACCAGCAGAGATCCCCCCTTCACTAGCACAGATACGCAGTATTTT. The full variable domain, completed using reference TRBV15 and TRBJ2-3, is DAMVIQNPRYQVTQFGKPVTLSCSQTLNHNVMYWYQQKSSQAPKLLFHYYDKDFNNEADTPDNFQSRRPNTSFCFLDIRSPGLGDTAMYLCATSRDPPFTSTDTQYFGPGTRLTVL.

The chain carries TRBV7-2 and TRBJ2-5; 9 bases are shared with TRBD2. The CDR3 is made up of 18 amino acids. CDR1 is SGHTA, CDR2 FQGNSA, per germline. J gave up 4 bases and V 2 bases, and 14 bases lay outside the gene matches. The CDR3 coding sequence is TGTGCCAGCAGCTTAATTCAGGAGGGCGGGAGGGCCGGAGAGACCCAGTACTTC. Translating it yields CASSLIQEGGRAGETQYF.

The chain links TRBV5-1 to TRBJ2-1; D might be TRBD1 or TRBD2, each matching 5 bases. V was pared by 4 bases and J by 10 bases, with 18 bases between. Looked up from germline, CDR1 is SGHRS and CDR2 is YFSETQ. The CDR3 runs 14 residues. CDR3 bases: TGCGCCAGCAGCCAAGTCGGGGCTCCAGGAGAGCAGTTCTTC. The encoded protein is CASSQVGAPGEQFF.

This sequence joins TRBV6-6 and TRBJ2-3; D is unclear. The length of the CDR3 is 13 residues. Trimming took 7 bases from V and 1 from J, leaving 9 bases between them. Looked up from germline, CDR1 is MNHNY and CDR2 is SVGAGI (reference sequence). The CDR3 reads CASIPSGTDTQYF. CDR3 nucleotide sequence: TGTGCCAGCATCCCCAGCGGCACAGATACGCAGTATTTT.

The chain carries TRBV7-9 and TRBJ2-1; the D is unclear. Trimming stripped 5 bases from V and 8 bases from J, with 10 bases between. Germline V gene data show CDR1 as SEHNR and CDR2 as FQNEAQ (reference sequence). The CDR3 extends over 12 amino acids. As DNA, the CDR3 is TGTGCCAGCAGCACTATCTCCGATGAGCAGTTCTTC. It yields the protein CASSTISDEQFF.

CDR3 nucleotides: TGTGCCTGGATCCCATTGGGGGCAATATGGGACAGGTCCATTCGTGACGATGGCTACACCTTC. Translating it yields CAWIPLGAIWDRSIRDDGYTF. The rearrangement links TRBV30 to TRBJ1-2; 8 bases map to TRBD1. V trimming: 4 bases; J trimming: 6 bases; junction bases outside the gene matches: 31. Per germline, CDR1 GTSNPN and CDR2 SVGIG (reference sequence). The CDR3 sequence is 21 residues long.

The chain couples TRBV2 to TRBJ2-5, with D possibly matching TRBD1 (6 bases). V lost 8 bases and J lost 0, with 16 bases in between. CDR3 length: 15 residues. Germline CDR1 is SNHLY and CDR2 is FYNNEI. The CDR3 DNA reads TGTGCCAGCGGAGCACAGGGCACGTACCAAGAGACCCAGTACTTC. It yields the protein CASGAQGTYQETQYF.

This clone was seen only once. V and J are TRBV7-2 and TRBJ2-5, with a tentative D call TRBD1 (5 bases). The CDR3 contains 13 residues. V dropped 5 bases and J dropped 5 bases, with 12 bases sitting between them. Per germline, CDR1 SGHTA and CDR2 FQGNSA. CDR3 DNA: TGTGCCAGCAGCATTGGGGCGCGGGAGACCCAGTACTTC. It specifies CASSIGARETQYF. Looking up the rest from reference TRBV7-2 and TRBJ2-5 gives the full variable domain: GAGVSQSPSNKVTEKGKDVELRCDPISGHTALYWYRQSLGQGLEFLIYFQGNSAPDKSGLPSDRFSAERTGGSVSTLTIQRTQQEDSAVYLCASSIGARETQYFGPGTRLLVL.

The V gene is TRBV19, the J gene TRBJ1-5; 9 bases agree with TRBD1. Unmatched junction bases numbered 3, after V lost 6 bases and J lost 6 bases. The germline V gene encodes CDR1 LNHDA and CDR2 SQIVND (reference sequence). The CDR3 length is 13 residues. DNA of the CDR3: TGTGCCAGTAGGCTGACAGGGGGTCAGCCCCAGCATTTT. The encoded protein is CASRLTGGQPQHF. The full variable domain, rest sourced from reference TRBV19 and TRBJ1-5, is DGGITQSPKYLFRKEGQNVTLSCEQNLNHDAMYWYRQDPGQGLRLIYYSQIVNDFQKGDIAEGYSVSREKKESFPLTVTSAQKNPTAFYLCASRLTGGQPQHFGDGTRLSIL.

This clone has just a few counts. The chain is built from TRBV19 and TRBJ2-7; D may be TRBD1 or TRBD2 (5 bases each). The CDR3 length is 15 residues. Germline V CDR1 and CDR2: LNHDA, SQIVND (reference sequence). V lost 4 bases and J 3 bases, leaving 16 bases between the germline ends. As DNA, the CDR3 is TGTGCCAGTAGTAAGGGACCACCGATGTTCTACGAGCAGTACTTC. Translating it yields CASSKGPPMFYEQYF.

The chain joins TRBV7-3 to TRBJ2-7, with TRBD1 as a possible D gene (5 bases). The CDR3 sequence is 13 residues long. CDR1 is SGHTA and CDR2 is FQGTGA in the germline V gene. The germline V and J ends were trimmed by 0 bases and 5 bases, with 8 bases remaining between them. CDR3 amino acids: CASSLTRGHEQYF. CDR3 DNA sequence: TGTGCCAGCAGCTTAACTAGGGGCCACGAGCAGTACTTC.